This TCR beta chain derives from a study of T cell repertoires in cytomegalovirus infection. Background on the study: Both a matching HLA type and CMV infection were indicated by public TCR beta signatures. Study-level findings and limits: Carriage of CMV together with the relevant HLA was identifiable through cumulative public TCR beta family frequency. Ex vivo, HLA-C-restricted CMV-specific TCR beta clonotypes prevailed over the rest of the response.

This clonotype was counted many times. Its target is not known. TCRdb used MiXCR to reprocess the reads, holding one entry per CDR3 protein. The table records 480,000 or so distinct CDR3 sequences, over 9% of them present only once. Germline CDR1 and CDR2: KGHDR and SFDVKD. Germline trimming cut 3 bases from V and 4 bases from J; bases unmatched to any gene: 4. This CDR3 contains 16 residues. The chain employs TRBV24-1 and TRBJ2-2, with 10 bases matching TRBD2. The clonotype comes from a human donor in good health (CMV status not recorded). Some clones in this sample may be carry-over from other donors' samples. Sequenced input: PBMCs. The DNA of the CDR3 is TGTGCCACCAGTGATCCAGCGGGAGGGCTCACCGGGGAGCTGTTTTTT. It is translated as CATSDPAGGLTGELFF.